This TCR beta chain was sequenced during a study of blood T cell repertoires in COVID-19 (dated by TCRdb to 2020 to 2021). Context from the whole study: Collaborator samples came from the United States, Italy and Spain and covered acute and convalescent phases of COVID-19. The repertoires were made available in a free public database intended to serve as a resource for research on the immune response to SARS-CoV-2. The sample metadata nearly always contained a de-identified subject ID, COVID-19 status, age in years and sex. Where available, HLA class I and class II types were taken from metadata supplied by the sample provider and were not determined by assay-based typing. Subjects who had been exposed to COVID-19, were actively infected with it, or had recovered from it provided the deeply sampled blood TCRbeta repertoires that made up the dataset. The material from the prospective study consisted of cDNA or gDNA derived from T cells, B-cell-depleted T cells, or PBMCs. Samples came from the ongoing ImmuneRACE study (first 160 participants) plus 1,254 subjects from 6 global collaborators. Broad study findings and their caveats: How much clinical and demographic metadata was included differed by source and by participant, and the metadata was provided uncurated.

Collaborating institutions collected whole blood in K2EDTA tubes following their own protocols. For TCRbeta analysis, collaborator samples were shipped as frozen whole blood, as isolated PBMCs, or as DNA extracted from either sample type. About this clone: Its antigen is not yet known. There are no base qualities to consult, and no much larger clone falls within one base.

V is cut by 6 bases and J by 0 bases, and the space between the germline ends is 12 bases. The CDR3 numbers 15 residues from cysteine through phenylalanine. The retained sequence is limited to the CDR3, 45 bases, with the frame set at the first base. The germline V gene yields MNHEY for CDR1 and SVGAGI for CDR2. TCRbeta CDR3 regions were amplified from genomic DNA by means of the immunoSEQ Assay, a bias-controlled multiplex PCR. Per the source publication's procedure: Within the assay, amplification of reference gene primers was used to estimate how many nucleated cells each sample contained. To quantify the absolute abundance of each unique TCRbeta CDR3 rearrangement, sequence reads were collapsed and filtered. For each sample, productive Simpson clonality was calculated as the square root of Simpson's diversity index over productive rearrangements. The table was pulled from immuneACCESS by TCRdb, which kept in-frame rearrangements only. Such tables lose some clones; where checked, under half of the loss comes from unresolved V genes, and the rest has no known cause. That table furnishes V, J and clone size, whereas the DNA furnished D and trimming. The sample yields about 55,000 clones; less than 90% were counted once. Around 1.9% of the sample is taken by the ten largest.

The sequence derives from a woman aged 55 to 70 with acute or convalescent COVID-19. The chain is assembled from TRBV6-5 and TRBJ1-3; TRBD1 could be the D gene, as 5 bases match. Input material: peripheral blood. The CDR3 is CASRRQRSSGNTIYF. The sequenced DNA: TGTGCCAGCAGACGACAGAGAAGCTCTGGAAACACCATATATTTT.